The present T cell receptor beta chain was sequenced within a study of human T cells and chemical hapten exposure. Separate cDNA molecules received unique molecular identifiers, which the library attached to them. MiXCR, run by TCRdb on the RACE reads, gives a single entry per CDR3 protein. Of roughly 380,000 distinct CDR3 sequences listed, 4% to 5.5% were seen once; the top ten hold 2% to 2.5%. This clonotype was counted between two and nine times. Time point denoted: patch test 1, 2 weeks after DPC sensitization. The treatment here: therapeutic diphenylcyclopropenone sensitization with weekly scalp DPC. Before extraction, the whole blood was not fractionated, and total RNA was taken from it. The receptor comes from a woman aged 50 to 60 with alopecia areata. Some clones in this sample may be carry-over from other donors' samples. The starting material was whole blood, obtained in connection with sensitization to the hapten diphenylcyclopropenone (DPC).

The CDR3 nucleotides read TGCAGTGCTACGGCGAGCGGGTTCTCCTACGAGCAGTACTTC. It yields the protein CSATASGFSYEQYF. This sequence joins TRBV20-1 and TRBJ2-7; TRBD2 might be the D (6 bases). Germline assignment: CDR1 DFQATT and CDR2 SNEGSKA (reference sequence). The CDR3 is made up of 14 amino acids. Trimming took 4 bases from V and 0 from J, leaving 13 bases between them.